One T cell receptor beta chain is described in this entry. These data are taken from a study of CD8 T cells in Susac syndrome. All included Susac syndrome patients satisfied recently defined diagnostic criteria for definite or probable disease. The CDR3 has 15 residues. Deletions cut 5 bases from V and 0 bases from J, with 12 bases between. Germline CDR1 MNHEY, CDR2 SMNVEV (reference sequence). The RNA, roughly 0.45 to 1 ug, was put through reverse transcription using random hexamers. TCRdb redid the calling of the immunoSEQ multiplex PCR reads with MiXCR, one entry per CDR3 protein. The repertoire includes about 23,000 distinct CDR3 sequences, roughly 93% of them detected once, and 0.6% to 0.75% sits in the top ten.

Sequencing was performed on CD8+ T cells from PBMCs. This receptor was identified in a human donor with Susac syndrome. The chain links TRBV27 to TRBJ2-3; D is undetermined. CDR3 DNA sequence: TGTGCCAGCAGTATCGGACGGTTTAGCACAGATACGCAGTATTTT. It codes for CASSIGRFSTDTQYF.